Presented here are 2 T cell receptor beta chains from one specimen sequenced in a study of T cell changes during pregnancy in multiple sclerosis (dated by TCRdb to the late 2010s). The library was generated by the immunoSEQ multiplex PCR assay. Here the immuneACCESS table is served through TCRdb, limited to in-frame sequences with V and J called. Missing clones are a known gap in these copies; in checked studies unresolved V genes cover under half, and the rest lacks a known reason. Counted in this sample were 35,000 to 45,000 clones; roughly 88% of them appeared once. The leading ten clones occupy roughly 4.5% of the sample. Sequences were derived from peripheral blood, sampled in the second trimester of pregnancy. The receptors derive from a female donor in good health, enrolled as a control in a pregnancy study.

The J gene is TRBJ2-5, the V gene TRBV7-6; 10 nucleotides match TRBD2. Germline-derived CDR1 and CDR2 are SGHVS and FNYEAQ. With V trimmed by 4 bases and J by 12 bases, 8 bases remained unmatched. The CDR3 sequence is 13 residues long. CDR3 bases: TGTGCCAGCAGCTACCGGCTAGCGGGGGCCGAGTACTTC. It translates to CASSYRLAGAEYF.

This clone has a single count. The chain carries TRBV9 and TRBJ1-6; D gene uncertain. The CDR3 has 15 residues. The germline V and J ends were trimmed by 0 bases and 0 bases, with 4 bases remaining between them. The V gene's germline CDR1 is SGDLS and CDR2 YYNGEE. CDR3 loop: CASSVGSSYNSPLHF. CDR3 nucleotide sequence: TGTGCCAGCAGCGTAGGGAGCTCCTATAATTCACCCCTCCACTTT.